This T cell receptor beta chain was obtained from a study of neurological immune-mediated disorders. By 5'RACE with 10-nucleotide random UMIs, the cDNA was made. TCRdb reanalysed the 5' RACE reads using MiXCR and keeps one entry per CDR3 protein. The sample records 15,000 to 25,000 distinct CDR3 sequences, about 7.5% being singletons. This clonotype was observed many times. Its target is not known. This CDR3 is built from 14 residues. Germline CDR1 DFQATT, CDR2 SNEGSKA (reference sequence). Trimming cost V 6 bases and J 2 bases; bases outside gene matches: 8. Whole-study results and caveats: The greatest TCR clonal expansion occurred in HTLV-1-associated myelopathy and the least in multiple sclerosis, which fell below healthy controls. Sharing of CDR3 amino acid sequences among expanded clones across subjects was absent, suggesting private repertoires in all groups.

This chain links TRBV20-1 with TRBJ2-7; 9 nucleotides line up with TRBD1. This sequence originates from a woman aged 25 to 39 with HTLV-1-associated myelopathy (HAM/TSP). The sequencing input was CD8+ T cells from blood. The CDR3 loop is CSALGQGNTYEQYF. The CDR3 coding sequence is TGCAGTGCACTTGGACAGGGGAATACCTACGAGCAGTACTTC.